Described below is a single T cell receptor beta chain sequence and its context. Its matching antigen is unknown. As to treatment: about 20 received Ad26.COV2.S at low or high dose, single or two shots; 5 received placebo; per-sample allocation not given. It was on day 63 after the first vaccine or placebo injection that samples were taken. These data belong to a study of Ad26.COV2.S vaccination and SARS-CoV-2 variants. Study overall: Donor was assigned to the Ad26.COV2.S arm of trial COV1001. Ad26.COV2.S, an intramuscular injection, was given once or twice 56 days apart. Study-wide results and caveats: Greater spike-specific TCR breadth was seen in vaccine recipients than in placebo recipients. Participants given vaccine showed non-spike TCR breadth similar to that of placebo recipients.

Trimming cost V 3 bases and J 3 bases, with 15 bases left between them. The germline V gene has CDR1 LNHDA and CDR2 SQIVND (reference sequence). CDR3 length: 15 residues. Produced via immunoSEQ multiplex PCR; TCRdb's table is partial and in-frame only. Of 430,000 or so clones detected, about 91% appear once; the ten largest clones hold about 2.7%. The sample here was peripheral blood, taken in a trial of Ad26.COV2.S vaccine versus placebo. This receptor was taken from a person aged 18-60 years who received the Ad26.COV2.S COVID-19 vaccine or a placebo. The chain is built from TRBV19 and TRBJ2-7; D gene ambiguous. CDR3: CASSIHLSGLYEQYV. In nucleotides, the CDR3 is TGTGCCAGTAGTATTCACCTTTCCGGTCTCTACGAGCAGTACGTC.